These T cell receptor beta chains were read from a single sample in a study of technical replicates of blood from a handful of donors. Using immunoSEQ multiplex PCR, the repertoire was profiled, and TCRdb retains in-frame clones only, with some absent. Among about 49,000 clones listed, roughly nine tenths were seen once. Sequenced material: PBMCs. These receptors were taken from a human donor in good health. Some clones in this sample may be carry-over from other donors' samples. Each CDR3 is given with its conserved first and last residue. Each record gives: D gene, V gene, clone size, J gene, CDR3 protein, CDR3 DNA. The D gene is left open where the match is weak. Clone size is not always given. Where it is, it says once, few, many or a class for expanded clones.

NA	TRBV4-1	NA	TRBJ1-6	CASSQGTTLNSPLHF	TGCGCCAGCAGCCAAGGGACTACCTTAAATTCACCCCTCCACTTT
TRBD2	TRBV2	NA	TRBJ2-5	CASRAGTSGGGYF	TGTGCCAGCAGAGCCGGGACTAGCGGGGGCGGGTACTTC
NA	TRBV9	NA	TRBJ1-3	CASSPSGSGNTIYF	TGTGCCAGCAGCCCTAGTGGCTCTGGAAACACCATATATTTT
NA	TRBV6-6	few	TRBJ2-7	CASSYLREAYEQYF	TGTGCCAGCAGTTACCTGAGGGAAGCCTACGAGCAGTACTTC
NA	TRBV10-3	NA	TRBJ2-2	CAISERSSSNGELFF	TGTGCCATCAGTGAGAGGTCTAGCAGCAACGGGGAGCTGTTTTTT
NA	TRBV11-2	NA	TRBJ2-7	CASRALGRESEQYF	TGTGCCAGCAGGGCATTGGGGCGAGAGTCCGAGCAGTACTTC
NA	TRBV25-1	NA	TRBJ2-1	CASGDSRQHNEQFF	TGTGCCAGCGGTGACTCCCGACAGCACAATGAGCAGTTCTTC
TRBD2	TRBV2	NA	TRBJ2-7	CASSRKSAGGVEQYF	TGTGCCAGCAGTCGGAAGTCGGCGGGGGGGGTTGAGCAGTACTTC
NA	TRBV6-6	NA	TRBJ2-1	CASSLRENEQFF	TGTGCCAGCAGCCTAAGGGAGAATGAGCAGTTCTTC
NA	TRBV29-1	NA	TRBJ1-5	CSVAGGENQPQHF	TGCAGCGTTGCCGGGGGAGAAAATCAGCCCCAGCATTTT
TRBD1	TRBV5-4	NA	TRBJ1-4	CASSTGTGRTGEKLFF	TGTGCCAGCAGCACCGGGACAGGGAGGACCGGGGAAAAACTGTTTTTT
TRBD2	TRBV2	NA	TRBJ2-7	CRSTRYWRGGHEQYF	TGTCGAAGCACCCGCTATTGGCGGGGGGGCCATGAGCAGTACTTC
NA	TRBV2	NA	TRBJ2-1	CASSVQISYNEQFF	TGTGCCAGCAGTGTACAGATCTCCTACAATGAGCAGTTCTTC
NA	TRBV5-4	NA	TRBJ1-1	CASSLSGGTEAFF	TGTGCCAGCAGCTTGTCGGGGGGCACTGAAGCTTTCTTT
TRBD2	TRBV7-8	NA	TRBJ2-1	CASSLDPGGPHNEQFF	TGTGCCAGCAGCTTAGATCCGGGAGGGCCCCACAATGAGCAGTTCTTC
TRBD2	TRBV5-1	NA	TRBJ2-5	CASSLAGGLAQETQYF	TGCGCCAGCAGCTTGGCCGGAGGACTAGCCCAAGAGACCCAGTACTTC
NA	TRBV9	NA	TRBJ1-1	CASSVGAGSNTEAFF	TGTGCCAGCAGCGTAGGGGCAGGCTCGAACACTGAAGCTTTCTTT
NA	TRBV6-1	NA	TRBJ1-5	CASSENVPGGTGQPQHF	TGTGCCAGCAGTGAAAACGTTCCGGGGGGTACGGGGCAGCCCCAGCATTTT
TRBD1	TRBV15	NA	TRBJ2-3	CATSIHRGTDTQYF	TGTGCCACCAGCATTCACAGGGGGACAGATACGCAGTATTTT
TRBD2	TRBV7-8	NA	TRBJ2-3	CASSSGLAGGTDTQYF	TGTGCCAGCAGCTCGGGACTAGCGGGAGGTACAGATACGCAGTATTTT
NA	TRBV29-1	NA	TRBJ1-2	CSVEDDTRRTF	TGCAGCGTTGAAGATGACACTCGAAGGACCTTC
TRBD2	TRBV30	NA	TRBJ2-7	CAWGGEDEQYF	TGTGCCTGGGGGGGGGAGGACGAGCAGTACTTC
NA	TRBV19	NA	TRBJ1-1	CASKEGGNTEAFF	TGTGCCAGTAAGGAGGGAGGGAACACTGAAGCTTTCTTT
TRBD2	TRBV5-1	NA	TRBJ2-7	CASSLGAGGPHEQYF	TGCGCCAGCAGCTTGGGAGCGGGAGGGCCCCACGAGCAGTACTTC
TRBD1	TRBV30	NA	TRBJ1-2	CAWSVQGGLSYTF	TGTGCCTGGAGTGTTCAGGGGGGTTTGAGCTACACCTTC
NA	TRBV7-6	NA	TRBJ2-7	CASSLMGRGGLTAGEQYF	TGTGCCAGCAGCTTAATGGGACGAGGTGGACTCACCGCGGGGGAGCAGTACTTC
TRBD1	TRBV6-5	NA	TRBJ2-1	CASSQGQYGSDEQFF	TGTGCCAGCAGCCAGGGACAGTATGGATCGGATGAGCAGTTCTTC
NA	TRBV6-5	NA	TRBJ1-2	CASSRQGGVGYTF	TGTGCCAGCAGCAGGCAGGGTGGGGTTGGCTACACCTTC
NA	TRBV5-6	NA	TRBJ2-7	CASSSLSSYEQYF	TGTGCCAGCAGCTCCTTGAGCTCCTACGAGCAGTACTTC
TRBD1	TRBV4-2	NA	TRBJ1-5	CASSPTGPGTGISLSNQPQHF	TGTGCCAGCAGCCCCACCGGGCCGGGGACAGGGATAAGCCTTAGCAATCAGCCCCAGCATTTT
TRBD2	TRBV19	NA	TRBJ2-3	CASSSGGAGDTQYF	TGTGCCAGTAGTAGCGGGGGGGCCGGGGATACGCAGTATTTT
TRBD1	TRBV29-1	NA	TRBJ2-3	CSEQPGQGGTQYF	TGCAGCGAGCAACCGGGACAGGGTGGTACGCAGTATTTT
NA	TRBV18	NA	TRBJ2-5	CASSPPDFQETQYF	TGTGCCAGCTCACCACCAGACTTCCAAGAGACCCAGTACTTC
TRBD2	TRBV4-3	NA	TRBJ2-1	CASSSQWGGGAEQFF	TGCGCCAGCAGCTCGCAATGGGGCGGGGGGGCTGAGCAGTTCTTC
TRBD1	TRBV2	once	TRBJ1-5	CASGGTGNQPQHF	TGTGCCAGCGGCGGGACAGGGAATCAGCCCCAGCATTTT
TRBD2	TRBV6-5	NA	TRBJ2-5	CASSYPGLGQETQYF	TGTGCCAGCAGTTACCCGGGACTAGGGCAAGAGACCCAGTACTTC
NA	TRBV9	NA	TRBJ1-6	CASSPDYRAGSPLHF	TGTGCCAGCAGCCCAGACTACCGGGCGGGTTCACCCCTCCACTTT
TRBD2	TRBV4-3	NA	TRBJ2-2	CASSQEGGSTGELFF	TGCGCCAGCAGCCAAGAAGGCGGGAGCACCGGGGAGCTGTTTTTT
TRBD2	TRBV19	NA	TRBJ2-3	CASSSAEREIDTQYF	TGTGCCAGTAGCTCCGCTGAGCGGGAGATAGATACGCAGTATTTT
TRBD2	TRBV5-1	medium-sized	TRBJ2-1	CASSLSGGYNEQFF	TGCGCCAGCAGCTTAAGCGGGGGGTACAATGAGCAGTTCTTC
NA	TRBV30	NA	TRBJ1-6	CAWSRTISPLHF	TGTGCCTGGAGTCGGACAATCTCACCCCTCCACTTT
NA	TRBV4-2	NA	TRBJ1-3	CASSQAISGEGNTIYF	TGTGCCAGCAGCCAAGCAATTTCAGGGGAAGGAAACACCATATATTTT
NA	TRBV5-1	NA	TRBJ2-7	CASSFSGLTYEQYF	TGCGCCAGCAGCTTCAGCGGGCTAACCTACGAGCAGTACTTC
TRBD2	TRBV11-3	once	TRBJ2-3	CASSAGLAGGAADTQYF	TGTGCCAGCAGCGCAGGACTAGCGGGGGGGGCAGCGGATACGCAGTATTTT
NA	TRBV5-6	NA	TRBJ1-6	CASSLSRLYNSPLHF	TGTGCCAGCAGCTTGAGTCGGTTGTATAATTCACCCCTCCACTTT
TRBD2	TRBV6-1	NA	TRBJ2-3	CASSEISGGAVDTQYF	TGTGCCAGCAGTGAGATTAGCGGGGGGGCTGTAGATACGCAGTATTTT
TRBD1	TRBV4-1	NA	TRBJ1-2	CASSHPGQGIYGYTF	TGCGCCAGCAGCCACCCGGGACAGGGAATCTATGGCTACACCTTC
NA	TRBV5-1	NA	TRBJ2-2	CASSLGRGNGELFF	TGCGCCAGCAGCTTAGGCCGGGGTAACGGGGAGCTGTTTTTT
TRBD1	TRBV7-3	NA	TRBJ1-2	CASSLEGGAPYGYTF	TGTGCCAGCAGCTTAGAAGGGGGCGCTCCCTATGGCTACACCTTC
NA	TRBV14	once	TRBJ2-3	CASSQVLFGFGTDTQYF	TGTGCCAGCAGCCAAGTTCTGTTCGGTTTTGGCACAGATACGCAGTATTTT
TRBD1	TRBV6-6	NA	TRBJ2-7	CANRDRKIYEQYF	TGTGCCAACAGGGACAGGAAAATATACGAGCAGTACTTC
NA	TRBV7-2	NA	TRBJ1-5	CASSLFPSGSNQPQHF	TGTGCCAGCAGCTTATTCCCTTCAGGGAGCAATCAGCCCCAGCATTTT
NA	TRBV25-1	NA	TRBJ2-7	CASKAYEQYF	TGTGCCAGCAAAGCTTACGAGCAGTACTTC
NA	TRBV6-4	NA	TRBJ2-1	CASSEGAGSYNEQFF	TGTGCCAGCAGTGAAGGTGCAGGTAGTTACAATGAGCAGTTCTTC
NA	TRBV6-5	NA	TRBJ1-1	CASSSVQNTEAFF	TGTGCCAGCAGTTCGGTGCAAAACACTGAAGCTTTCTTT
NA	TRBV2	NA	TRBJ1-3	CASQGSGNTIYF	TGTGCCAGCCAGGGTTCTGGAAACACCATATATTTT
TRBD2	TRBV4-3	NA	TRBJ2-3	CASSQDLLSGGGTDTQYF	TGCGCCAGCAGCCAAGATCTGTTGAGCGGGGGCGGGACAGATACGCAGTATTTT
TRBD1	TRBV4-3	NA	TRBJ2-2	CASHRDRGSGELFF	TGCGCCAGCCACCGGGACAGGGGGTCCGGGGAGCTGTTTTTT
NA	TRBV10-3	NA	TRBJ1-4	CATRAAGQNEKLFF	TGTGCCACCCGGGCCGCGGGGCAAAATGAAAAACTGTTTTTT